In its sample, the clone carrying this T cell receptor beta chain was seen many times. Its antigen is unknown. The data originate from a study of T cell repertoires in cytomegalovirus infection. Study at large: Evidence of both CMV infection and a matching HLA type came from public TCR beta signatures.

TCRdb re-analysed the reads in MiXCR, keeping a single row per CDR3 protein. The sample carries 250,000 to 300,000 distinct CDR3 sequences, approximately 22% recorded once. The V gene's germline CDR1 is SGHTA and CDR2 FQGNSA. The V and J ends lost 5 bases and 6 bases, in that order; junction bases with no gene match: 8. The CDR3 consists of 15 residues. The source material was cultured PBMCs, sampled from culture after CMV antigen stimulation. The clonotype comes from a human donor in good health (CMV status not recorded). Some clones in this sample may be carry-over from other donors' samples. The rearrangement links TRBV7-2 to TRBJ2-2, with 8 bases identical to TRBD1. Here the CDR3 DNA reads TGTGCCAGCAGCCCCCGACTGGACAGGGCCGGGGAGCTGTTTTTT. Translation gives CASSPRLDRAGELFF.